This T cell receptor (beta chain) was identified during a study of T cells in Graves' hyperthyroidism and ophthalmopathy. A remark on this clonotype: Its antigen remains unknown.

Regarding the study as a whole: Most thyroid clonotypes expanded above 0.001 appeared in blood too.

CDR3 size: 15 residues. Germline CDR1 MGHRA, CDR2 YSYEKL. The J segment lost 7 bases and the V segment lost 0 bases, leaving 3 bases of the junction unmatched. TCR beta CDR3 regions were amplified from RNA. The study used the HTBI primer set for a first-round RT-PCR of the TCR CDR3. TCRdb passed the multiplex PCR reads through MiXCR, listing each CDR3 protein once. The sample lists around 520,000 distinct CDR3 sequences, approximately 15% seen once, with about 14% in the top ten. The origin of this receptor is a woman aged 40 to 55 with Graves' hyperthyroidism. Sequenced material: blood. J is TRBJ2-7 and V is TRBV4-1; 13 nucleotides line up with TRBD2. The CDR3 DNA reads as TGCGCCAGCAGCCAAGAGACTAGCGGGAGGTCGGAGCAGTACTTC. Amino acid sequence: CASSQETSGRSEQYF.